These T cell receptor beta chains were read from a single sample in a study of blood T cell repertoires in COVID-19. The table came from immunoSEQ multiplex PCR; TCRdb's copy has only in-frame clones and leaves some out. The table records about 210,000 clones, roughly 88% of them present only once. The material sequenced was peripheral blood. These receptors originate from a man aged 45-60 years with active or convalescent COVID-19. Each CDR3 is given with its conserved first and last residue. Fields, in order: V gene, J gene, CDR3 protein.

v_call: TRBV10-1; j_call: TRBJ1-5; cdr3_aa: CASSESGQSQPQHF
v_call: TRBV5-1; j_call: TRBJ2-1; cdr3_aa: CASSLLNSGLGEKFF
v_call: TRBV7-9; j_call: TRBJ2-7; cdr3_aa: CASSLGPSYEQYF
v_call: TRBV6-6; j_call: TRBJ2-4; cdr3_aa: CASSPTSGSTNIQYF
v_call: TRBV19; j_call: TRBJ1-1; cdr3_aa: CASSIGGENTEAFF
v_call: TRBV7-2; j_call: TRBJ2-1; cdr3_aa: CASSLARVSEQFF
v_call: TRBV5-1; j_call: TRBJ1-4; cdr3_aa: CASSRQGQNEKLFF
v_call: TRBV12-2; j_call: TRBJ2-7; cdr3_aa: CASRLDGTGTSYEQYF
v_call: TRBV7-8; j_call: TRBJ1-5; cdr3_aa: CASSLGVGLLEPQHF
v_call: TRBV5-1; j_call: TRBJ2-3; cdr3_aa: CASSLSSMTDTQYF
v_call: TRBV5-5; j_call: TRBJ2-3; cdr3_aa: CASMVRDTDTQYF
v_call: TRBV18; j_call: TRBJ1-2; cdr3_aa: CASSPSGTAGYTF
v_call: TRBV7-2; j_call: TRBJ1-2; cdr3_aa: CASSPRQGGGYTF
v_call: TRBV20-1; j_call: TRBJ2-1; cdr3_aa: CSASQNGGAYNEQFF
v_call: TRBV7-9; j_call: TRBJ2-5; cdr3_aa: CASSSTMTPEYF
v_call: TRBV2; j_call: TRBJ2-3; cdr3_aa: CASSYTSGGTDTQYF
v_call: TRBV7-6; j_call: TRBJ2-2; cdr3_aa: CASSPFHGGFTGELFF
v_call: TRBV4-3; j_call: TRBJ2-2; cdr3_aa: CASSATGSYTGELFF
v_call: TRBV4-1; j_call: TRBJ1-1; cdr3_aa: CASSPRDSVNTEAFF
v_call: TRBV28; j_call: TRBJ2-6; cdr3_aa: CASTLRLSSGANVLTF
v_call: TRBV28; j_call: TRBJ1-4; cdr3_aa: CAIAQGTNEKLFF
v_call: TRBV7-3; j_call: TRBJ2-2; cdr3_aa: CASSLTGGGLNTGELFF
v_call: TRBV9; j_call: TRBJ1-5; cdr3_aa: CASSVGPSGLGAQHF
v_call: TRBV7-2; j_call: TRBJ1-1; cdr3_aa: CASSLGTGMNTEAFF
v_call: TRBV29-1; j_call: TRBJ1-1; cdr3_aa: CSVERGTVNTEAFF
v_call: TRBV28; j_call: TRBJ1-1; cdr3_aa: CASSFEGQRRWAFF
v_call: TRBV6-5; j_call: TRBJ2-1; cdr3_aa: CASSLDMRGANEQFF
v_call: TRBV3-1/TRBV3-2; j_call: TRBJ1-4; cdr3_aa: CASSQEGRGGEKLFF
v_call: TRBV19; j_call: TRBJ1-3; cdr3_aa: CASSIQGSAGNTIYF
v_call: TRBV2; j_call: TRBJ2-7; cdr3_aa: CASRRQGDEQYF
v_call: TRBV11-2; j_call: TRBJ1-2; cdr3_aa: CASSLRGYGYTF
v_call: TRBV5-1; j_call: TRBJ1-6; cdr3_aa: CASSLSWGRENPLHF
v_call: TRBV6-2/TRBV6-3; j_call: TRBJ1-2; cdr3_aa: CASSPRGNYGYTF